This T cell receptor beta chain stems from a study of T cells in Graves' hyperthyroidism and ophthalmopathy. There are 13 residues in the CDR3. The V end was cut by 4 bases, the J end by 5 bases, with 14 bases between. Germline V gene lookup returns CDR1 DFQATT and CDR2 SNEGSKA (reference sequence). The source material, RNA transcripts, was used to amplify TCR beta CDR3 regions. In the first-round RT-PCR of the TCR CDR3, the HTBI primer set was used. TCRdb redid the calling of the multiplex PCR reads with MiXCR, one entry per CDR3 protein. Of about 50,000 distinct CDR3 sequences listed, 49% are singletons. This clonotype ranks as medium-sized. Graves' hyperthyroidism showing no ophthalmopathy progression within 18 months was considered stable. Patients showing uncontrolled infection, other autoimmune disease, pregnancy or lactation were ineligible. Together with thyroid ultrasound, orbital computed tomography, serum thyroxine and TRAb, clinical symptoms were used for diagnoses.

The sequenced material came from peripheral blood or thyroid tissue (not recorded which). This chain connects TRBV20-1 to TRBJ2-5; possible D gene TRBD1, 5 bases. The sequence was obtained from a woman aged 45-60 years with Graves' hyperthyroidism. The CDR3 reads CSATRQTGETQYF. The CDR3 DNA follows: TGCAGTGCTACACGACAGACCGGGGAGACCCAGTACTTC.